In this sample, the clone carrying this TCR beta chain turned up once. This sample was included in a study of blood T cell repertoires in COVID-19. Study context: Acute and convalescent COVID-19 samples came from the United States, Italy and Spain. Sample material is recorded as cDNA or gDNA derived from T cells, B-cell-depleted T cells, or PBMCs.

Per the germline V gene, CDR1 is GTSNPN and CDR2 is SVGIG (reference sequence). The CDR3 covers 13 residues. Trimming removed 4 bases at V and 5 bases at J, with 12 bases between. Per the study methods: Researchers report that nucleated cell counts were estimated from reference gene primer amplification. Produced via immunoSEQ multiplex PCR; TCRdb's table is partial and in-frame only. V, J and clone size are those of that table, while D and trimming were read from the DNA. The sample yields about 150,000 clones, about 80% seen once. The age range of participants was 18 to 89 years, with residence in under 25 US areas.

The receptor was derived from a man aged 45-60 years who had recovered from COVID-19. Sequencing was carried out using PBMCs or T cells enriched from blood (not recorded which). This chain links TRBV30 with TRBJ1-5; D may be TRBD1 (5 bases). CDR3 residues: CAWTNSQDQPQHF. The CDR3 nucleotides read TGTGCCTGGACCAACTCACAGGATCAGCCCCAGCATTTT.